This paragraph covers one T cell receptor beta chain sequence. Antigen specificity is unknown. Germline V gene data show CDR1 as MNHNS and CDR2 as SASEGT. The CDR3 is made up of 15 amino acids. The data derive from a study of cytomegalovirus exposure and HLA in healthy donors. Primers for the PCR totalled 60 Vbeta and 13 Jbeta. Per the authors' pipeline: In a later analysis, roughly 11 million of tens of millions of unique beta chains occurred in at least two donors. Assay: immunoSEQ multiplex PCR; the TCRdb copy retains only in-frame clones and omits some. That table is the source of V, J and clone size, and D and trimming were worked out from the DNA. This table has over 150,000 clones, roughly 78% appearing once. Everyone who donated was a healthy bone marrow donor. Study-wide results and caveats: A later analysis reported that several of the most significant clusters appeared to be linked to common viral pathogens, among them Epstein-Barr virus. Differences between HLA loci emerged in a later analysis of TCR association rates, with DRB1 most and HLA-C fewest.

The sequence was collected from a boy younger than 18 in good health and CMV-seronegative. The specimen sequenced was PBMCs. The chain combines TRBV6-1 with TRBJ2-5; 9 bases line up with TRBD1. The last part of the DNA fits TRBJ2-7 better; the J call may be wrong. CDR3: CASRENRDRVYEQYF. The DNA for the CDR3 is TGTGCCAGCAGAGAAAACCGGGACAGGGTATACGAGCAGTACTTC.